The present entry profiles one T cell receptor beta chain with its context. The antigen remains unidentified. Germline CDR1 is SEHNR and CDR2 is FQNEAQ (reference sequence). The ends lost 1 base at V and 1 base at J; junction bases unmatched: 2. The CDR3 totals 16 residues. The data were produced by immunoSEQ multiplex PCR, yet TCRdb's version contains in-frame clones alone and is incomplete. The sample comprises 25,000 to 30,000 clones, over 65% of which are singletons, and less than 2.5% rests with the top ten. The record originates from a study of PD-1 blockade in classical Hodgkin lymphoma. Study conclusions and caveats: Reports described newly diagnosed patients as having lower baseline TCR diversity than healthy donors.

Each of the patients experienced relapse following autologous stem cell transplantation, and their brentuximab vedotin exposure differed. Starting with thawed PBMCs, CD4+ T cells were purified by magnetic negative selection. The clonotype comes from a human donor with classical Hodgkin lymphoma. Here the sequenced sample was CD4+ T cells from blood, taken at baseline. The chain has TRBV7-9 and TRBJ2-3; 10 bases line up with TRBD2. DNA for the CDR3: TGTGCCAGCAGCTTAGTCAGCGGGGGGGGCACAGATACGCAGTATTTT. It codes for CASSLVSGGGTDTQYF. The whole variable domain, remainder taken from reference TRBV7-9 and TRBJ2-3, is DTGVSQNPRHKITKRGQNVTFRCDPISEHNRLYWYRQTLGQGPEFLTYFQNEAQLEKSRLLSDRFSAERPKGSFSTLEIQRTEQGDSAMYLCASSLVSGGGTDTQYFGPGTRLTVL.